This T cell receptor beta chain was recovered during a study of T cell changes during pregnancy in multiple sclerosis (dated by TCRdb to about 2019). General notes on the study: The study looked at changes in the T cell repertoire across pregnancy in women with multiple sclerosis.

Concerning this clone: The specificity of this receptor is unknown. Within one base of it there is no much larger clone, and no base qualities were kept.

The method was the immunoSEQ multiplex PCR assay. The immuneACCESS repertoire file appears here via TCRdb, limited to in-frame rearrangements. These files lack a portion of the clones; in checked studies, under half of the deficit traces to unresolved V genes, and the cause of the others is not known. The sample records some 14,000 clones, roughly four fifths of which are singletons. About a sixth of the sample goes to the ten largest clones. Clipping removes 3 bases from V and 5 bases from J, with 10 as the unmatched junction base count. CDR1 and CDR2, looked up from the germline V gene (reference sequence), are SGHNT and YYREEE. The CDR3 runs 15 amino acids, cysteine and phenylalanine included. The kept DNA is CDR3 alone, 45 bases in frame from the first base.

The chain links TRBV5-4 with TRBJ1-1, and 7 junctional nucleotides match TRBD1. Material: CD8+ T cells from peripheral blood mononuclear cells, obtained after pregnancy. This clonotype was sampled from a female donor in good health, enrolled as a control in a pregnancy study. The CDR3 region has the sequence CASSSEGQLTTEAFF. The nucleotide sequence reads as follows: TGTGCCAGCAGCTCGGAGGGACAGTTAACGACTGAAGCTTTCTTT.